This paragraph covers one T cell receptor beta chain sequence. Assay: immunoSEQ multiplex PCR; the TCRdb copy retains only in-frame clones and omits some. Among more than 55,000 clones listed, approximately 94% were seen once. V trimming: 7 bases; J trimming: 10 bases; junction bases outside the gene matches: 8. This CDR3 has 14 residues. Germline loops: CDR1 MDHEN, CDR2 SYDVKM. The data are from a study of T cell changes during pregnancy in multiple sclerosis. The source material was CD8+ T cells from peripheral blood mononuclear cells, sampled in the third trimester of pregnancy. The V gene is TRBV28, the J gene TRBJ2-1; TRBD2 aligns across 12 bases. The receptor was derived from a female donor with multiple sclerosis, enrolled in a pregnancy study. CDR3 nucleotides: TGTGCCAGCACCCTAGCGGGAGGGACGGAAGAGCAGTTCTTC. Translating gives CASTLAGGTEEQFF.